This T cell receptor beta chain was obtained from a study of T cell repertoires in cytomegalovirus infection. Study information: The authors used CMV epitopes that were HLA-C-restricted (recently identified) and HLA-B-restricted (well studied). TCR beta signatures that were public indicated CMV infection and matching HLA type.

This clonotype occurred a few times. Its antigen remains unknown. Study observations and caveats: CMV carriers with the relevant HLA were identified by cumulative public TCR beta family frequency.

V dropped 1 base and J dropped 6; count of bases not matched to a gene: 3. CDR3 size: 14 residues. In germline, CDR1 is SEHNR, CDR2 FQNEAQ (reference sequence). TCRdb analysed the reads with MiXCR anew, one entry per CDR3 protein. Of about 37,000 distinct CDR3 sequences in the sample, just over 50% were seen once. This material consisted of CD8+ T cells from cultured PBMCs, taken from culture after CMV antigen stimulation. The receptor comes from a human donor in good health (CMV status not recorded). Some clones in this sample may be carry-over from other donors' samples. The chain recombines TRBV7-9 with TRBJ2-1; 7 bases agree with TRBD2. The CDR3 DNA is TGTGCCAGCAGCTTAGGACTAGCAGTCAATGAGCAGTTCTTC. Its protein is CASSLGLAVNEQFF.